Listed here are 11 T cell receptor beta chains from one sample, sequenced in a study of T-cell reconstitution after alpha-beta-depleted transplantation in children. Preparing the TCRbeta library involved the use of unique molecular identifiers. One entry per CDR3 protein, called by TCRdb with MiXCR from the PCR reads. This repertoire shows 490,000 or so distinct CDR3 sequences, around 13% found once; its top ten account for about 5.6%. The sequences come from PBMCs from the stem cell graft donor, collected from the stem cell graft. These receptors all come from a human donor who donated a stem cell graft to a child with combined immunodeficiency.

This clonotype was counted between two and nine times. The chain combines TRBV5-1 with TRBJ1-1; D not certain. The V and J ends lost 5 bases and 1 base respectively, with 12 bases between them. The germline V gene encodes CDR1 SGHRS and CDR2 YFSETQ. The CDR3 is 14 residues long. The CDR3 sequence: CASSEALGNTEAFF. The CDR3 DNA reads as TGCGCCAGCAGTGAGGCTCTTGGGAACACTGAAGCTTTCTTT.

This clonotype has a count of ten or more. The V gene is TRBV12-3 or TRBV12-4, the J gene TRBJ1-6, with TRBD1 identical over 8 bases. The CDR3 contains 15 residues. V shed 5 bases, J shed 7 bases, and the junction held 7 bases outside the gene matches. DNA of the CDR3: TGTGCCAGCAGTATTACTGGACAGGGAAATTCACCCCTCCACTTT. Encoded protein: CASSITGQGNSPLHF.

The chain combines TRBV7-9 with TRBJ2-3; 9 bases are a match to TRBD1. Germline CDR1 SEHNR, CDR2 FQNEAQ (reference sequence). There are 17 residues in the CDR3. V shed 5 bases, J shed 2 bases, and the junction held 11 bases outside the gene matches. This CDR3 reads CASSLSGTGTTTDTQYF. In nucleotides, the CDR3 is TGTGCCAGCAGCCTGTCAGGGACAGGGACAACCACAGATACGCAGTATTTT.

This clonotype was counted ten times or more. The rearrangement uses TRBV12-5 and TRBJ2-5, with D possibly matching TRBD1 (5 bases). CDR1 is LGHNT and CDR2 is FRNRAP in the germline V gene. V lost 4 bases to trimming and J lost 4 bases, with 16 bases between them. CDR3 size: 15 residues. CDR3 coding DNA: TGTGCTAGTGGTTCCCAAACAGGTTTGGGAGAGACCCAGTACTTC. This encodes CASGSQTGLGETQYF.

There are many counts of this clonotype. The chain uses TRBV11-2 and TRBJ2-5; the match to TRBD2 covers 7 bases. Germline trimming cut 1 base from V and 4 bases from J; bases unmatched to any gene: 6. The V gene's germline CDR1 is SGHAT and CDR2 FQNNGV. The CDR3 sequence is 15 residues long. The CDR3 DNA reads as TGTGCCAGCAGCTTAGGTGCGGGAGAATTAGAGACCCAGTACTTC. Translation: CASSLGAGELETQYF.

This clonotype was detected many times. The V call is TRBV6-1, the J call TRBJ2-2; 11 positions match TRBD2. The CDR3 has 16 amino acids. Germline values: CDR1 MNHNS, CDR2 SASEGT. With 5 bases clipped from V and 7 bases from J, the junction kept 9 bases outside the gene matches. The CDR3: CASSLLTSGVDGELFF. The CDR3 DNA reads TGTGCCAGCAGTCTCCTGACTAGCGGGGTTGACGGGGAGCTGTTTTTT.

At least ten counts were recorded for this clonotype. The rearrangement uses TRBV12-3 or TRBV12-4 and TRBJ2-1, with D possibly matching TRBD2 (5 bases). CDR3 length: 16 residues. The ends were cut back, 1 base at V and 2 bases at J, with 12 bases in the middle. As DNA, the CDR3 is TGTGCCAGCAGTTTAGACGGTGTCGGGGCCTACAATGAGCAGTTCTTC. It yields the protein CASSLDGVGAYNEQFF.

This rearrangement joins TRBV6-1 to TRBJ2-6; 8 nucleotides match TRBD1. There are 19 residues in the CDR3. Germline CDR1 MNHNS, CDR2 SASEGT. Germline trimming cut 6 bases from V and 1 base from J; bases unmatched to any gene: 14. The CDR3 reads CASSRSPGQDFSGANVLTF. The CDR3, as DNA: TGTGCCAGCAGCCGCTCACCGGGACAGGACTTTTCTGGGGCCAACGTCCTGACTTTC.

CDR3 in amino acids: CASSLGLPGVNQPQHF. CDR3 coding DNA: TGTGCCAGCAGCTTGGGCCTCCCAGGTGTAAATCAGCCCCAGCATTTT. The chain has TRBV5-5 and TRBJ1-5; no clear D gene. The V gene lost 0 bases and the J gene lost 4 bases, with 14 bases spanning the gap. This CDR3 comprises 16 residues. Germline CDR1 is SGHKS and CDR2 is YYEKEE (reference sequence).

The table lists this clonotype with a few counts. J is TRBJ2-7 and V is TRBV5-5, with 8 bases matching TRBD2. This CDR3 spans 14 amino acids. V shed 3 bases, J shed 4 bases, and the junction held 6 bases outside the gene matches. Germline CDR1 SGHKS, CDR2 YYEKEE (reference sequence). Here the CDR3 DNA reads TGTGCCAGCAGCTCCCAACTAGCGGATTACGAGCAGTACTTC. This sequence encodes CASSSQLADYEQYF.

This clonotype was picked up a small number of times. This chain links TRBV11-2 with TRBJ2-5; 7 bases fit TRBD1. The CDR3 covers 14 residues. V dropped 2 bases and J dropped 3; count of bases not matched to a gene: 3. The germline V gene has CDR1 SGHAT and CDR2 FQNNGV. DNA of the CDR3: TGTGCCAGCAGCTTAATAGGGACAGAAGAGACCCAGTACTTC. Protein: CASSLIGTEETQYF.